The 26 T cell receptor beta chains presented below share a single source sample, sequenced in a study of cytomegalovirus exposure and HLA in healthy donors (dated by TCRdb to between 2016 and 2019). The receptor library was made with the immunoSEQ multiplex PCR assay. A mixture of 60 forward primers for TCR Vbeta segments and 13 reverse primers for TCR Jbeta segments was used in the multiplex PCR. TCRdb took over this immuneACCESS table, retaining in-frame rearrangements with V and J assigned. Such tables are incomplete; in checked studies, under half of the missing clones stem from an unresolved V gene, and the remainder is unexplained. A total of 70,000 to 90,000 clones appear in this sample, approximately 82% of them only once. 2% to 2.5% of the sample is in the top ten clones. Sequencing was carried out using PBMCs. The receptors were gathered from a man between 40 and 49 years old in good health and CMV-seronegative.

This clone was counted a few times. The rearrangement links TRBV30 to TRBJ2-5; 11 bases are a match to TRBD1. The J call may be mistaken, given a closer DNA end match to TRBJ2-7. The CDR3 loop spans 16 amino acids. The V gene's germline CDR1 is GTSNPN and CDR2 SVGIG (reference sequence). This chain's CDR3 is CAWSAGTGGTSYEQYF. In DNA form, the CDR3 reads TGTGCCTGGAGCGCCGGGACAGGGGGAACTTCCTACGAGCAGTACTTC.

J is TRBJ2-2 and V is TRBV28; D remains unclear. The V gene lost 1 base and the J gene lost 7 bases, with 16 bases spanning the gap. This CDR3 is 16 amino acids long. Germline V gives CDR1 MDHEN, CDR2 SYDVKM. The chain's CDR3 is CASSLSQMTLGGELFF. The CDR3, as DNA: TGTGCCAGCAGTTTATCCCAGATGACTTTGGGCGGGGAGCTGTTTTTT.

This clone was seen a handful of times. The chain is built from TRBV18 and TRBJ1-4; the D is unclear. This CDR3 region has 15 residues. Deletions cut 2 bases from V and 8 bases from J, with 15 bases between. Per the germline V gene, CDR1 is KGHSH and CDR2 is LQKENI. The CDR3 sequence is CASSPVGSTGEKLFF. In DNA form, the CDR3 reads TGTGCCAGCTCACCAGTGGGAAGCACGGGGGAAAAACTGTTTTTT.

With respect to this clone: The junction differs from germline at one of its ends, possibly a read error. The rearrangement links TRBV7-9 to TRBJ1-4; TRBD1 matches 9 bases. In germline, CDR1 is SEHNR, CDR2 FQNEAQ (reference sequence). The CDR3 length is 15 residues. CDR3 residues: CSSSLRTGDNEKLFF. The CDR3 region has the DNA TGTTCCAGCAGCTTACGGACAGGGGATAATGAAAAACTGTTTTTT. Combining the CDR3 with reference TRBV7-9 and TRBJ1-4 gives the whole variable domain DTGVSQNPRHKITKRGQNVTFRCDPISEHNRLYWYRQTLGQGPEFLTYFQNEAQLEKSRLLSDRFSAERPKGSFSTLEIQRTEQGDSAMYLCSSSLRTGDNEKLFFGSGTQLSVL.

J is TRBJ1-2 and V is TRBV11-3; tentatively, D is TRBD1 (6 bases). This CDR3 contains 18 residues. Per germline, CDR1 SGHNT and CDR2 YENEEA. V shed 5 bases and J shed 7 bases, with 29 bases lying between them. As DNA, the CDR3 is TGTGCCAGCAGCCCTAACCCCGGGACAACTACGCTCGGGCGTGGCTACACCTTC. This encodes CASSPNPGTTTLGRGYTF.

The V call is TRBV5-1, the J call TRBJ2-7, with TRBD1 identical over 9 bases. This CDR3 is 15 amino acids long. CDR1 is SGHRS, CDR2 YFSETQ, per germline. The J segment lost 4 bases and the V segment lost 0 bases, leaving 5 bases of the junction unmatched. DNA of the CDR3: TGCGCCAGCAGCTTGGCTCCTGACAGGGGGTACGAGCAGTACTTC. It translates to CASSLAPDRGYEQYF.

The chain couples TRBV27 to TRBJ2-7; TRBD2 matches at 8 bases. The CDR3 has 14 amino acids. Trimming at V came to 3 bases and at J to 7 bases, leaving 8 bases not matched to a gene. Germline lookup yields CDR1 MNHEY and CDR2 SMNVEV (reference sequence). CDR3 protein: CASSLGASGREQYF. In DNA form, the CDR3 reads TGTGCCAGCAGTTTGGGTGCTAGCGGGCGAGAGCAGTACTTC.

This chain links TRBV7-2 with TRBJ1-2; 7 bases align to TRBD1. Germline CDR1 SGHTA, CDR2 FQGNSA. The CDR3 has 14 amino acids. After removal of 5 bases from V and 4 bases from J, the junction contained 7 bases not matched to a gene. For the CDR3, the DNA is TGTGCCAGCAGCCGACAGGGCCAGCTCTATGGCTACACCTTC. As protein: CASSRQGQLYGYTF. Looking up the rest from reference TRBV7-2 and TRBJ1-2 gives the full variable domain: GAGVSQSPSNKVTEKGKDVELRCDPISGHTALYWYRQSLGQGLEFLIYFQGNSAPDKSGLPSDRFSAERTGGSVSTLTIQRTQQEDSAVYLCASSRQGQLYGYTFGSGTRLTVV.

The chain employs TRBV11-1 and TRBJ2-7; perhaps TRBD1 as D (6 bases). This CDR3 spans 13 amino acids. V lost 7 bases to trimming and J lost 6 bases, with 16 bases between them. Per the germline V gene, CDR1 is SGHAT and CDR2 is FQDESV (reference sequence). For the CDR3, the DNA is TGTGCCAGCACCCAATTGACAGGTGCCGAGCAGTACTTC. Amino acid sequence: CASTQLTGAEQYF.

The V and J genes are TRBV5-6 and TRBJ2-3; 12 bases map to TRBD1. J lost 6 bases, V lost 1 base, and 6 bases had no gene match. The CDR3 is 16 residues long. Per the germline V gene, CDR1 is SGHDT and CDR2 is YYEEEE. The chain's CDR3 is CASSLLRDRGQDTQYF. The CDR3 DNA follows: TGTGCCAGCAGCTTGCTTCGGGACAGGGGGCAGGATACGCAGTATTTT.

The V gene is TRBV5-6, the J gene TRBJ1-1; TRBD1 is a possible D gene (5 bases). Deletions cut 0 bases from V and 6 bases from J, with 9 bases between. CDR1 and CDR2 (germline): SGHDT, YYEEEE. There are 13 residues in the CDR3. CDR3: CASSLGGRAEAFF. In nucleotides, the CDR3 is TGTGCCAGCAGCTTGGGTGGCAGGGCTGAAGCTTTCTTT. The full variable domain, in which reference TRBV5-6 and TRBJ1-1 provide the parts outside the CDR3, is DAGVTQSPTHLIKTRGQQVTLRCSPKSGHDTVSWYQQALGQGPQFIFQYYEEEERQRGNFPDRFSGHQFPNYSSELNVNALLLGDSALYLCASSLGGRAEAFFGQGTRLTVV.

The gene calls are TRBV4-2 and TRBJ1-5; the match to TRBD1 covers 10 bases. The V gene's germline CDR1 is LGHNA and CDR2 YNFKEQ. CDR3 size: 16 residues. V was clipped by 2 bases and J by 5 bases; unmatched bases: 6. CDR3 DNA sequence: TGTGCCAGCAGCCAATCACGGGGACAGGGGCATCAGCCCCAGCATTTT. Translated: CASSQSRGQGHQPQHF.

CDR3 DNA sequence: TGCGCCAGCGGAACAGGGGGTGTGCCTAACGAGCAGTACTTC. Its protein product is CASGTGGVPNEQYF. The rearrangement links TRBV5-1 to TRBJ2-7; 8 nucleotides align to TRBD1. The CDR3 has 14 residues. CDR1 and CDR2 (germline): SGHRS, YFSETQ. V shed 7 bases and J 5 bases; nucleotides not matched to a gene: 11.

This clone was counted many times. The CDR3 sequence: CASSQDSSSGSYNEQFF. CDR3 nucleotide sequence: TGTGCCAGCAGCCAAGATAGCTCTAGCGGATCCTACAATGAGCAGTTCTTC. The rearrangement joins TRBV4-2 to TRBJ2-1; 7 positions match TRBD2. The CDR3 totals 17 residues. The germline gives CDR1 LGHNA, CDR2 YNFKEQ. The V and J ends lost 0 bases and 1 base, in that order; junction bases with no gene match: 6.

The CDR3 DNA sequence: TGCGCCAGCAGCGAGAACAGGGGCGTCTATGGCTACACCTTC. Translation: CASSENRGVYGYTF. This chain links TRBV5-1 with TRBJ1-2; 7 bases fit TRBD1. The CDR3 is 14 residues long. Losses at the gene ends were 4 bases for V and 4 bases for J; bases not matched to a gene: 7. Germline V gene data show CDR1 as SGHRS and CDR2 as YFSETQ.

The chain uses TRBV28 and TRBJ2-5; 13 positions match TRBD2. This CDR3 region has 16 residues. V shed 6 bases, J shed 5 bases, and the junction held 9 bases outside the gene matches. CDR1 is MDHEN and CDR2 is SYDVKM in the germline V gene. As DNA, the CDR3 is TGTGCCAGCAGAGATGGACTAGCGGGAGCTCATGAGACCCAGTACTTC. The encoded protein is CASRDGLAGAHETQYF.

The chain has TRBV6-5 and TRBJ2-7; 12 bases fit TRBD2. Germline CDR1 reads MNHEY; CDR2 reads SVGAGI. The CDR3 sequence is 14 residues long. V was clipped by 5 bases and J by 6 bases; unmatched bases: 5. The CDR3 DNA reads as TGTGCCAGCAGTACTAGCGGGAGGTGGTCCGAGCAGTACTTC. Translated: CASSTSGRWSEQYF.

The chain carries TRBV7-9 and TRBJ1-5; 7 bases are shared with TRBD1. Per the germline V gene, CDR1 is SEHNR and CDR2 is FQNEAQ (reference sequence). Trimming took 3 bases from V and 5 from J; bases not matched to a gene: 7. The CDR3 is 15 residues long. The CDR3 sequence is CASSFGTEFDQPQHF. CDR3 nucleotides: TGTGCCAGCAGCTTCGGGACAGAATTTGATCAGCCCCAGCATTTT.

V gene TRBV6-6 combines with J gene TRBJ1-5; D not certain. Trimming removed 9 bases at V and 0 bases at J, with 15 bases between. The CDR3 length is 15 residues. CDR1 MNHNY and CDR2 SVGAGI come from the germline V gene (reference sequence). The CDR3, as DNA: TGTGCCAGTCTCTCGGCGGCTACTAGCAATCAGCCCCAGCATTTT. Its protein product is CASLSAATSNQPQHF.

The chain links TRBV6-6 to TRBJ1-1, with D possibly being TRBD1 (5 bases). The CDR3 totals 14 residues. Germline V gives CDR1 MNHNY, CDR2 SVGAGI (reference sequence). The germline V and J ends were trimmed by 11 bases and 4 bases, with 20 bases remaining between them. CDR3 DNA sequence: TGTGCCTCAGCCCCCCGGGGGGATCTCACTGAAGCTTTCTTT. It is translated as CASAPRGDLTEAFF.

This clone was seen a handful of times. The gene calls are TRBV6-5 and TRBJ1-3, with D perhaps TRBD1 (6 bases). The CDR3 spans 16 residues. Germline CDR1 and CDR2: MNHEY and SVGAGI. Trimming stripped 4 bases from V and 5 bases from J, with 18 bases between. The CDR3 region is CASSSTGTIGRNTIYF. DNA of the CDR3: TGTGCCAGCAGTTCCACAGGGACAATCGGGAGAAACACCATATATTTT.

This clone was found once. The CDR3 DNA sequence: TGTGCCAGCAGCACGATGGACAGGGGGGAGACCCAGTACTTC. Protein product: CASSTMDRGETQYF. V is TRBV7-9 and J is TRBJ2-5; 10 bases are a match to TRBD1. CDR3 length: 14 amino acids. The germline V gene encodes CDR1 SEHNR and CDR2 FQNEAQ (reference sequence). V trimming: 5 bases; J trimming: 5 bases; junction bases outside the gene matches: 5. The full variable domain, rest sourced from reference TRBV7-9 and TRBJ2-5, is DTGVSQNPRHKITKRGQNVTFRCDPISEHNRLYWYRQTLGQGPEFLTYFQNEAQLEKSRLLSDRFSAERPKGSFSTLEIQRTEQGDSAMYLCASSTMDRGETQYFGPGTRLLVL.

V usage is TRBV18 and J usage is TRBJ2-5, with TRBD1 matching 10 bases. Germline assignment: CDR1 KGHSH and CDR2 LQKENI. The J segment lost 5 bases and the V segment lost 3 bases, leaving 9 bases of the junction unmatched. This CDR3 contains 16 residues. The CDR3 loop is CASSPGDRGRGETQYF. Here the CDR3 DNA reads TGTGCCAGCTCACCTGGAGACAGGGGGCGCGGGGAGACCCAGTACTTC.

The chain has TRBV6-1 and TRBJ2-1; D might be TRBD2 (5 bases). V lost 4 bases and J 13 bases, leaving 14 bases between the germline ends. From germline, CDR1 is MNHNS and CDR2 SASEGT. The CDR3 is made up of 12 amino acids. As DNA, the CDR3 is TGTGCCAGCAGTGGGAGTAGCGCGATACAGTTCTTC. Its protein is CASSGSSAIQFF.

This clone was recorded a few times. The chain couples TRBV28 to TRBJ2-7; 7 bases fit TRBD1. There are 13 residues in the CDR3. CDR1 is MDHEN and CDR2 is SYDVKM in the germline V gene. Germline trimming cut 2 bases from V and 7 bases from J; bases unmatched to any gene: 5. The CDR3 sequence is CASSLRQGWEQYF. CDR3 nucleotide sequence: TGTGCCAGCAGTTTAAGACAGGGATGGGAGCAGTACTTC.

This clone is a singleton in its sample. J is TRBJ2-1 and V is TRBV7-9; 8 nucleotides line up with TRBD2. J gave up 6 bases and V 3 bases, and 7 bases lay outside the gene matches. From germline, CDR1 is SEHNR and CDR2 FQNEAQ (reference sequence). CDR3 size: 15 residues. The CDR3 protein is CASSFSRGGANEQFF. The DNA of the CDR3 is TGTGCCAGCAGCTTCTCTCGGGGGGGGGCCAATGAGCAGTTCTTC.